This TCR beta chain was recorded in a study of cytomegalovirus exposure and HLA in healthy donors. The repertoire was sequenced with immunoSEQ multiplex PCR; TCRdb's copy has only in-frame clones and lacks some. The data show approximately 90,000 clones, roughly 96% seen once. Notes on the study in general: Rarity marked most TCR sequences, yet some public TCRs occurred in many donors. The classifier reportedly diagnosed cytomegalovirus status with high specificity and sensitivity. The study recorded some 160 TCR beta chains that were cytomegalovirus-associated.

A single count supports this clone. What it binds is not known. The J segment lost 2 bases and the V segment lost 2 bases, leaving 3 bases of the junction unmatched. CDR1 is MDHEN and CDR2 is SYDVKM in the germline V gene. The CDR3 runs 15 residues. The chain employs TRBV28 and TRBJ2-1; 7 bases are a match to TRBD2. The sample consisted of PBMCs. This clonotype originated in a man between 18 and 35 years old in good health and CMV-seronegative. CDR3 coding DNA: TGTGCCAGCAGTTTAGCGGGAGTCGCCTACAATGAGCAGTTCTTC. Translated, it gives CASSLAGVAYNEQFF.